These T cell receptor beta chains were read from a single sample in a study of identifying expanded T cells in peripheral blood. Sequenced by immunoSEQ multiplex PCR; TCRdb stores in-frame clones only, minus some. Of around 50,000 clones in the sample, about nine tenths were seen once. Sequencing was done on a sample of blood. The receptor source for this set is a person aged 18 to 69 in good health. Both conserved end residues are part of each CDR3. The D gene is left open where the match is weak. A clone size is listed for some rows: how often the clone was seen (once, few, many), or a class if it is expanded.

clone_size: .; v_call: TRBV4-3; d_call: .; cdr3_aa: CASSQDRATDTQYF
clone_size: .; v_call: TRBV4-2; d_call: .; cdr3_aa: CASSQGRFGANVLTF
clone_size: .; v_call: TRBV5-6; d_call: TRBD2; cdr3_aa: CASSRRLAVYEQYF
clone_size: .; v_call: TRBV6-6; d_call: TRBD1; cdr3_aa: CAVSGTEQSPLHF
clone_size: .; v_call: TRBV18; d_call: .; cdr3_aa: CASSPMNTGELFF
clone_size: .; v_call: TRBV5-5; d_call: .; cdr3_aa: CASSLAEGNGYTF
clone_size: .; v_call: TRBV5-1; d_call: .; cdr3_aa: CASSLMTGSGGAEAFF
clone_size: .; v_call: TRBV11-2; d_call: .; cdr3_aa: CASSLDGNTIYF
clone_size: .; v_call: TRBV13; d_call: TRBD1; cdr3_aa: CASSSGTGRALSGANVLTF
clone_size: .; v_call: TRBV4-3; d_call: TRBD1; cdr3_aa: CASSPGQGSYEQYF
clone_size: .; v_call: TRBV9; d_call: .; cdr3_aa: CASSVTGNTEAFF
clone_size: .; v_call: TRBV7-2; d_call: TRBD2; cdr3_aa: CASSLQSGRARTDTQYF
clone_size: .; v_call: TRBV29-1; d_call: TRBD2; cdr3_aa: CSVSRGGGAEEQYF
clone_size: once; v_call: TRBV19; d_call: TRBD1; cdr3_aa: CASSGQGADTQYF
clone_size: .; v_call: TRBV7-2; d_call: .; cdr3_aa: CASSLLNSGNTIYF
clone_size: once; v_call: TRBV28; d_call: TRBD1; cdr3_aa: CASSPQGAQNTDTQYF
clone_size: .; v_call: TRBV29-1; d_call: .; cdr3_aa: CSVEPSSAQSYNEQFF
clone_size: few; v_call: TRBV25-1; d_call: .; cdr3_aa: CASREDGEAFF
clone_size: .; v_call: TRBV9; d_call: TRBD1; cdr3_aa: CASSVGTGGASGANVLTF
clone_size: once; v_call: TRBV2; d_call: .; cdr3_aa: CASSVPGLGSNYGYTF
clone_size: .; v_call: TRBV15; d_call: .; cdr3_aa: CATSRVGGPDTQYF
clone_size: .; v_call: TRBV11-2; d_call: TRBD1; cdr3_aa: CASSPDRVAEAFF
clone_size: .; v_call: TRBV9; d_call: .; cdr3_aa: CASSVSRDTEAFF
clone_size: .; v_call: TRBV5-1; d_call: TRBD1; cdr3_aa: CASGEGGAGTGELFF
clone_size: .; v_call: TRBV13; d_call: .; cdr3_aa: CASSLGLTGETQYF
clone_size: .; v_call: TRBV28; d_call: .; cdr3_aa: CASSPPSSSGNTIYF
clone_size: .; v_call: TRBV7-9; d_call: TRBD1; cdr3_aa: CASSLQGERNPYNEQFF
clone_size: .; v_call: TRBV28; d_call: TRBD2; cdr3_aa: CASSFHPRGAGGPEQYF
clone_size: .; v_call: TRBV5-6; d_call: .; cdr3_aa: CASSPRGGPFHTQYF
clone_size: once; v_call: TRBV6-1; d_call: .; cdr3_aa: CASRTLLYEQYF
clone_size: .; v_call: TRBV29-1; d_call: .; cdr3_aa: CSVEDSRETYGYTF
clone_size: .; v_call: TRBV5-4; d_call: TRBD2; cdr3_aa: CASSYGGTSGRYEQYF
clone_size: .; v_call: TRBV14; d_call: TRBD2; cdr3_aa: CASSQDSVTSGSFGQYF
clone_size: few; v_call: TRBV13; d_call: TRBD2; cdr3_aa: CASSRPSGGQMYNEQFF
clone_size: .; v_call: TRBV28; d_call: .; cdr3_aa: CASSPSPYEQYF
clone_size: .; v_call: TRBV2; d_call: TRBD1; cdr3_aa: CASSRQGGYNEQFF
clone_size: .; v_call: TRBV4-3; d_call: TRBD1; cdr3_aa: CASSQDSTGATTKGYTF
clone_size: .; v_call: TRBV10-3; d_call: .; cdr3_aa: CAITSSSDTGELFF